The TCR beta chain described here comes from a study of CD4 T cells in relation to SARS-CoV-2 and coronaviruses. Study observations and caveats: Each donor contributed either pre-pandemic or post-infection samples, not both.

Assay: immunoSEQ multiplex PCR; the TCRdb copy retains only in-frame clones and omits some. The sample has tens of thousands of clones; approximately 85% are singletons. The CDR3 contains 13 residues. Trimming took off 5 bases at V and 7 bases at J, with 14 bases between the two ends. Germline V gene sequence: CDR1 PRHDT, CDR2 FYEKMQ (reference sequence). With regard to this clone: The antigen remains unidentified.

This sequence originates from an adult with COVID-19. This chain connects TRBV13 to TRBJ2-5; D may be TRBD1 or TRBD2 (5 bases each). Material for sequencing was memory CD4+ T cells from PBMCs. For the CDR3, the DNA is TGTGCCAGCAGCCCTCCGGGACCCGGGACCCAGTACTTC. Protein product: CASSPPGPGTQYF. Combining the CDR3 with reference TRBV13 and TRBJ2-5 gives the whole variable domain AAGVIQSPRHLIKEKRETATLKCYPIPRHDTVYWYQQGPGQDPQFLISFYEKMQSDKGSIPDRFSAQQFSDYHSELNMSSLELGDSALYFCASSPPGPGTQYFGPGTRLLVL.